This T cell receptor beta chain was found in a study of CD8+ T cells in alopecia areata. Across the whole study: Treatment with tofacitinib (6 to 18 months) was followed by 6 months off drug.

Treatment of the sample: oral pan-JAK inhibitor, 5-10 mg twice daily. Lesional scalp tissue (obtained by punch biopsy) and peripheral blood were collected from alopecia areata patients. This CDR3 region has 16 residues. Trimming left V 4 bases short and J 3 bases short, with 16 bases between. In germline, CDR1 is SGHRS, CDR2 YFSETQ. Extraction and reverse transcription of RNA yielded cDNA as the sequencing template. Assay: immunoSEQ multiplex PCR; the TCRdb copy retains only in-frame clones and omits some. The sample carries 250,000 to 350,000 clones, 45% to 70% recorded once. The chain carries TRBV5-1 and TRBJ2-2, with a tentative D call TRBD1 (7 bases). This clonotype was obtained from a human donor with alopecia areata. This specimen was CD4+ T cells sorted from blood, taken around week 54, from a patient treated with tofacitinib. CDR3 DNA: TGCGCCAGCAGCGCCGCGGGACAGTTTGACACCGGGGAGCTGTTTTTT. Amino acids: CASSAAGQFDTGELFF. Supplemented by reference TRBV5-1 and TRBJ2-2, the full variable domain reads KAGVTQTPRYLIKTRGQQVTLSCSPISGHRSVSWYQQTPGQGLQFLFEYFSETQRNKGNFPGRFSGRQFSNSRSEMNVSTLELGDSALYLCASSAAGQFDTGELFFGEGSRLTVL.